Sequencing of this T cell receptor (beta chain) was carried out in a study of cytomegalovirus exposure and HLA in healthy donors. The study's findings and limits: Some TCR beta chains (around 160 of them) were listed as cytomegalovirus-associated. There were some public TCRs occurring in many donors, but most TCR sequences were rare.

Trimming left V 0 bases short and J 1 base short, with 12 bases between. Germline loops: CDR1 MNHEY, CDR2 SVGAGI. CDR3 length: 16 amino acids. It was with 60 Vbeta and 13 Jbeta primers that the PCR ran. TCRdb's copy holds only in-frame clones and misses some; the assay was immunoSEQ multiplex PCR. The table shows 60,000 to 65,000 clones, with roughly 77% occurring only once. The table lists this clone with a count of one. Its antigen is unidentified. This cohort consisted of healthy bone marrow donors. Unrecorded immune exposures were likely, despite nominal health at sampling. The sequence derives from a woman aged 40 to 50 in good health and CMV-seropositive. Specimen: PBMCs. The gene calls are TRBV6-5 and TRBJ1-1; possible D gene TRBD1, 6 bases. The CDR3 is CASSYSQGLGNTEAFF. CDR3 sequence (DNA): TGTGCCAGCAGTTACTCCCAGGGGCTAGGGAACACTGAAGCTTTCTTT.